A single T cell receptor (beta chain) is shown here with its context. These data belong to a study of blood T cell repertoires in COVID-19. Adults between roughly 18 and 89 years of age took part from fewer than 30 US areas. Losses at the gene ends were 4 bases for V and 2 bases for J; bases not matched to a gene: 8. This CDR3 has 16 amino acids. Germline V gives CDR1 MGHDK, CDR2 SYGVNS. Assay used: immunoSEQ multiplex PCR; TCRdb lists only in-frame clones, some missing. The top ten clones hold roughly 2% of a sample with 350,000 to 400,000 clones, approximately 87% of them seen once. V is TRBV25-1 and J is TRBJ1-5; 7 bases line up with TRBD1. The clonotype originates from a man aged 35-49 years in a cohort exposed to, infected with or recovered from COVID-19 (not recorded which). Material: PBMCs or T cells enriched from blood (not recorded which). CDR3 nucleotide sequence: TGTGCCAGCAGTGCGACAGGGACATTGGGCAATCAGCCCCAGCATTTT. As protein: CASSATGTLGNQPQHF.